These 21 T cell receptor beta chains were all obtained from the same sample, sequenced in a study of T cell repertoires in cytomegalovirus infection. TCRdb called the reads again in MiXCR, with one record for every CDR3 protein. This sample has roughly 990,000 distinct CDR3 sequences; around 30% occur once, and the top ten carry over 12%. No antigen has been identified for these receptors. The specimen was cultured CD8+ T cells from PBMCs, collected from culture after CMV antigen stimulation. These TCRs come from a human donor in good health (CMV status not recorded). Some clones in this sample may be carry-over from other donors' samples.

This clonotype showed up just a few times. CDR3 coding DNA: TGTGCCAGCAGCCAAGATCCGGGAGGGGAGCAGTACGTC. Translating gives CASSQDPGGEQYV. The chain uses TRBV4-2 and TRBJ2-7; 8 bases fit TRBD2. The CDR3 totals 13 residues. Losses at the gene ends were 0 bases for V and 7 bases for J; bases not matched to a gene: 2. Germline CDR1 reads LGHNA; CDR2 reads YNFKEQ.

In its sample, this clonotype was seen a few times. The CDR3 is CASSVASGGAGEQFF. DNA for the CDR3: TGTGCCAGCAGCGTAGCTAGCGGGGGGGCAGGTGAGCAGTTCTTC. This chain joins TRBV9 and TRBJ2-1, with 12 bases identical to TRBD2. The germline gives CDR1 SGDLS, CDR2 YYNGEE. This CDR3 spans 15 amino acids. Trimming removed 0 bases from V and 9 bases from J; junction bases left unmatched: 4.

This chain's CDR3 is CASRAPRTGDGNEQFF. The CDR3 DNA is TGTGCCAGCAGAGCTCCTCGGACAGGAGATGGGAATGAGCAGTTCTTC. This chain links TRBV12-3 or TRBV12-4 with TRBJ2-1; the match to TRBD1 covers 7 bases. The J segment lost 7 bases and the V segment lost 6 bases, leaving 15 bases of the junction unmatched. This CDR3 spans 16 amino acids.

This clonotype showed up just a few times. The CDR3 coding sequence is TGCAGCGTTGAAGATCGGGGTTCCCGGATTTTTAACTATGGCTACACCTTC. The encoded protein is CSVEDRGSRIFNYGYTF. The rearrangement uses TRBV29-1 and TRBJ1-2; D gene uncertain. This CDR3 has 17 residues. The germline V and J ends were trimmed by 0 bases and 1 base, with 18 bases remaining between them. CDR1 SQVTM and CDR2 ANQGSEA come from the germline V gene.

This clonotype came up many times. The rearrangement joins TRBV6-1 to TRBJ2-5; 9 bases match TRBD2. V was pared by 2 bases and J by 1 base, with 14 bases of the junction left unmatched. From germline, CDR1 is MNHNS and CDR2 SASEGT. This CDR3 has 19 residues. The CDR3 nucleotides read TGTGCCAGCAGTGAAAAGCGGGGGGCCTTCGCGTCCCTCCAAGAGACCCAGTACTTC. Amino acid sequence: CASSEKRGAFASLQETQYF.

This clonotype has only a few counts. This chain connects TRBV12-3 or TRBV12-4 to TRBJ2-3; D remains ambiguous. The V and J ends lost 3 bases and 0 bases respectively, with 10 bases between them. CDR3 length equals 15 residues. For the CDR3, the DNA is TGTGCCAGCAGTTTCCCACAGCCTAGCACAGATACGCAGTATTTT. Protein: CASSFPQPSTDTQYF.

The sample holds many counts of this clonotype. This chain links TRBV11-2 with TRBJ2-5, with a tentative D call TRBD1 (6 bases). Germline values: CDR1 SGHAT, CDR2 FQNNGV. The CDR3 covers 16 residues. V was trimmed by 5 bases and J by 1 base, leaving 17 bases between them. CDR3 in DNA: TGTGCCAGCAGCCTGGGGGCGGGCAACTCCCAAGAGACCCAGTACTTC. This encodes CASSLGAGNSQETQYF.

The chain links TRBV4-2 to TRBJ2-3; D possibly corresponds to TRBD2 (7 bases). Trimming took 0 bases from V and 1 from J, leaving 11 bases between them. The CDR3 has 16 residues. The germline V gene has CDR1 LGHNA and CDR2 YNFKEQ. The CDR3 spells CASSQEWGGRTDTQYF. DNA of the CDR3: TGTGCCAGCAGCCAAGAGTGGGGGGGCCGCACAGATACGCAGTATTTT.

This clonotype was seen a handful of times. This rearrangement joins TRBV12-3 or TRBV12-4 to TRBJ2-1, with 10 bases that match TRBD2. This CDR3 comprises 15 residues. The junction had 7 bases not matched to a gene; V was cut back by 6 bases and J by 5 bases. CDR3 loop: CASSSVGLADNEQFF. The CDR3 region has the DNA TGTGCCAGCAGCTCGGTCGGACTAGCGGACAATGAGCAGTTCTTC.

In its sample, this clonotype was seen a few times. The chain links TRBV6-2 or TRBV6-3 to TRBJ2-3, with D perhaps TRBD2 (6 bases). Trimming removed 10 bases at V and 2 bases at J, with 13 bases between. The CDR3 is 13 residues long. Germline CDR1 is MNHEY and CDR2 is SVGEGT. The DNA for the CDR3 is TGTGCCACCATATGGGACTCCACAGATACGCAGTATTTT. It translates to CATIWDSTDTQYF.

Here the CDR3 DNA reads TGTGCCAGCAGCGTGTGGGCCACTAGCACAGATACGCAGTATTTT. Protein sequence: CASSVWATSTDTQYF. The chain combines TRBV9 with TRBJ2-3; no clear D. CDR3 length equals 15 residues. In germline, CDR1 is SGDLS, CDR2 YYNGEE. V lost 2 bases to trimming and J lost 0 bases, with 10 bases between them.

This clonotype was picked up a small number of times. The chain couples TRBV7-3 to TRBJ2-1; 7 bases are a match to TRBD2. The trim removed 5 bases at V and 8 bases at J, leaving 9 bases unmatched. Germline CDR1 is SGHTA and CDR2 is FQGTGA. This CDR3 region has 14 residues. The CDR3 DNA follows: TGTGCCAGCAGCAAAGAGCGGGGTAGGGATGAGCAGTTCTTC. This codes for CASSKERGRDEQFF.

The chain employs TRBV6-2 or TRBV6-3 and TRBJ1-2, with D unresolved. CDR1 is MNHEY, CDR2 SVGEGT, per germline. The CDR3 totals 15 residues. The V gene lost 6 bases and the J gene lost 4 bases, with 18 bases spanning the gap. The CDR3 bases are TGTGCCAGCAGGTCAATCGGGTCCCCCGGCTATGGCTACACCTTC. Residues: CASRSIGSPGYGYTF.

This clonotype was seen a handful of times. This sequence joins TRBV28 and TRBJ1-2; 10 positions agree with TRBD1. J lost 6 bases, V lost 5 bases, and 12 bases had no gene match. Germline V gene lookup returns CDR1 MDHEN and CDR2 SYDVKM. There are 16 residues in the CDR3. The CDR3 sequence: CASSLGGQGVLDGYTF. In DNA, the CDR3 is TGTGCCAGCAGTCTGGGTGGACAGGGGGTTCTCGATGGCTACACCTTC.

The chain combines TRBV20-1 with TRBJ1-2, with D perhaps matching TRBD1 (5 bases). V was pared by 6 bases and J by 2 bases, with 19 bases between. Per germline, CDR1 DFQATT and CDR2 SNEGSKA (reference sequence). The CDR3 consists of 15 residues. CDR3 sequence (DNA): TGCAGTGCCCCCTCGCAGGACATCCACAACTATGGCTACACCTTC. Its translation is CSAPSQDIHNYGYTF.

This chain links TRBV10-3 with TRBJ2-7; possibly TRBD2 for D (7 bases). With 0 bases removed from V and 5 bases from J, the gap between germline ends came to 11 bases. The germline gives CDR1 ENHRY, CDR2 SYGVKD. The CDR3 is 14 residues long. CDR3 DNA: TGTGCCATCAGTGAGTCGGGGGGGCTCGACGAGCAGTACGTC. Its translation: CAISESGGLDEQYV.

This clonotype was counted a few times. The chain recombines TRBV28 with TRBJ2-5, with 12 bases identical to TRBD2. Trimming at V came to 8 bases and at J to 0 bases, leaving 4 bases not matched to a gene. CDR3 length: 15 residues. Per the germline V gene, CDR1 is MDHEN and CDR2 is SYDVKM. This CDR3 is CASGRTSGDQETQYF. The CDR3 coding sequence is TGTGCCAGCGGCAGGACTAGCGGGGACCAAGAGACCCAGTACTTC.

This rearrangement joins TRBV28 to TRBJ2-7, with 8 nucleotides matching TRBD2. V was clipped by 5 bases and J by 2 bases; unmatched bases: 2. This CDR3 is 13 amino acids long. Germline V gives CDR1 MDHEN, CDR2 SYDVKM. In nucleotides, the CDR3 is TGTGCCAGCAGTGCGGGACTAGCCTACGAGCAGTACGTC. Amino acids: CASSAGLAYEQYV.

The V call is TRBV7-6, the J call TRBJ2-7; TRBD1 is a possible D gene (5 bases). Trimming took off 7 bases at V and 2 bases at J, with 18 bases between the two ends. The germline V gene has CDR1 SGHVS and CDR2 FNYEAQ. CDR3 length equals 15 residues. The CDR3 DNA reads as TGTGCCAGCACCCCCGGAAAGGGGATCGCCTACGAGCAGTACTTC. This codes for CASTPGKGIAYEQYF. The complete variable domain, with remaining parts taken from reference TRBV7-6 and TRBJ2-7, reads GAGVSQSPRYKVTKRGQDVALRCDPISGHVSLYWYRQALGQGPEFLTYFNYEAQQDKSGLPNDRFSAERPEGSISTLTIQRTEQRDSAMYRCASTPGKGIAYEQYFGPGTRLTVT.

The sample holds a few counts of this clonotype. The chain joins TRBV7-9 to TRBJ1-4; no definite D call. The CDR3 loop spans 18 amino acids. Trimming took 5 bases from V and 0 from J, leaving 19 bases between them. CDR1 is SEHNR and CDR2 is FQNEAQ in the germline V gene (reference sequence). CDR3: CASSPPRREPSTNEKLFF. CDR3 DNA sequence: TGTGCCAGCAGCCCTCCCCGTAGGGAACCTTCAACTAATGAAAAACTGTTTTTT. Complete variable domain (other parts from reference TRBV7-9 and TRBJ1-4): DTGVSQNPRHKITKRGQNVTFRCDPISEHNRLYWYRQTLGQGPEFLTYFQNEAQLEKSRLLSDRFSAERPKGSFSTLEIQRTEQGDSAMYLCASSPPRREPSTNEKLFFGSGTQLSVL.

This clonotype was seen a few times. The germline gene is not matched at one end of the junction; a read error may be the cause. The chain uses TRBV5-6 and TRBJ1-1; 8 bases line up with TRBD1. The CDR3 contains 14 residues. The germline CDR1 and CDR2 sequences are SGHDT and YYEEEE. CDR3 sequence: CASRDRGKRTEAFF. The DNA of the CDR3 is TGTGCCAGCAGAGACAGGGGCAAGAGAACTGAGGCTTTCTTT.